A single sample gave rise to the 29 T cell receptor beta chains below, sequenced in a study of shared clonotypes between healthy human individuals. Sequenced by immunoSEQ multiplex PCR; TCRdb stores in-frame clones only, minus some. The sample lists 600,000 to 750,000 clones, 55% to 75% occurring once. The specimen sequenced was memory CD4+ T cells sorted from blood. Subset in this sample: CD45RA-negative fraction. These receptors were taken from a woman between 25 and 40 years old in good health.

This clone was counted once. V gene TRBV30 combines with J gene TRBJ2-7, with 8 bases matching TRBD2. This CDR3 spans 13 amino acids. Germline V gene data show CDR1 as GTSNPN and CDR2 as SVGIG (reference sequence). V shed 3 bases and J 7 bases; nucleotides not matched to a gene: 8. The CDR3 sequence: CAWRVGRAGEQYF. The CDR3 DNA is TGTGCCTGGAGAGTCGGGAGGGCCGGTGAGCAGTACTTC.

This clone occurred once. The genes are TRBV5-1 and TRBJ1-1; 8 positions match TRBD1. The germline V gene has CDR1 SGHRS and CDR2 YFSETQ. The CDR3 has 16 residues. The V gene end was trimmed by 2 bases and the J gene end by 4 bases; junction bases not matched to a gene: 10. This chain's CDR3 is CASSFQGAIEFTEAFF. The CDR3 region has the DNA TGCGCCAGCAGCTTCCAGGGGGCCATAGAGTTCACTGAAGCTTTCTTT.

The chain links TRBV9 to TRBJ2-2, with TRBD2 matching over 14 bases. Germline V gene sequence: CDR1 SGDLS, CDR2 YYNGEE. There are 17 residues in the CDR3. V lost 0 bases, J lost 6 bases, and 4 bases stayed unmatched. As DNA, the CDR3 is TGTGCCAGCAGCGTAGGACTAGCGGGAGGGCCGGCCGGGGAGCTGTTTTTT. It specifies CASSVGLAGGPAGELFF.

This clone was recorded once. This sequence joins TRBV7-8 and TRBJ2-2; a weak D match, TRBD1 (6 bases). The CDR3 covers 14 residues. Trimming removed 3 bases from V and 4 bases from J, with 9 bases in between. The V gene's germline CDR1 is SGHVS and CDR2 FQNEAQ. The CDR3 loop is CASSLGASTGELFF. The CDR3 bases are TGTGCCAGCAGCTTGGGGGCAAGCACCGGGGAGCTGTTTTTT.

This clone appeared once. Other DNA variants within this sample encode the same CDR3. J is TRBJ1-5 and V is TRBV6-5, with TRBD1 matching over 8 bases. CDR3 length: 14 amino acids. Germline CDR1 MNHEY, CDR2 SVGAGI. V was clipped by 6 bases and J by 5 bases; unmatched bases: 6. The CDR3 DNA reads TGTGCCAGCAGGCCGAGACAGGGGTATCAGCCCCAGCATTTT. This sequence encodes CASRPRQGYQPQHF.

V gene TRBV6-4 combines with J gene TRBJ2-7; D gene ambiguous. The CDR3 extends over 12 amino acids. Trimming took 1 base from V and 3 from J, leaving 4 bases between them. Germline values: CDR1 MRHNA, CDR2 SNTAGT. The CDR3, as DNA: TGTGCCAGCAGTGACTTGGACTACGAGCAGTACTTC. Translating it yields CASSDLDYEQYF.

The chain uses TRBV6-6 and TRBJ2-1; the match to TRBD1 covers 9 bases. The length of the CDR3 is 15 residues. The germline V gene encodes CDR1 MNHNY and CDR2 SVGAGI (reference sequence). J gave up 4 bases and V 6 bases, and 7 bases lay outside the gene matches. The CDR3 nucleotides are TGTGCCAGCAGCGACGGACAGGGGATGTACAATGAGCAGTTCTTC. Residues: CASSDGQGMYNEQFF.

Note on this clone: This sample includes further DNA sequences coding for the same CDR3. This rearrangement joins TRBV29-1 to TRBJ1-2; D call uncertain. Germline lookup yields CDR1 SQVTM and CDR2 ANQGSEA. The V gene lost 3 bases and the J gene lost 2 bases, with 4 bases spanning the gap. The length of the CDR3 is 11 residues. DNA for the CDR3: TGCAGCGTTGAGCAGAACTATGGCTACACCTTC. Protein: CSVEQNYGYTF.

The chain uses TRBV27 and TRBJ2-6; unclear D gene. CDR1 and CDR2 (germline): MNHEY, SMNVEV (reference sequence). The CDR3 has 16 residues. Trimming removed 2 bases from V and 0 bases from J, with 8 bases in between. CDR3 region: CASSLIVSSGANVLTF. CDR3 in DNA: TGTGCCAGCAGTTTAATAGTTAGCTCTGGGGCCAACGTCCTGACTTTC.

This clone has only a few counts. This chain connects TRBV28 to TRBJ2-5; 7 nucleotides agree with TRBD1. The CDR3 sequence is 14 residues long. With 5 bases clipped from V and 5 bases from J, the junction kept 8 bases outside the gene matches. Germline loops: CDR1 MDHEN, CDR2 SYDVKM. The DNA of the CDR3 is TGTGCCAGCAGTCCGTATACAGGGGCGGAGACCCAGTACTTC. It specifies CASSPYTGAETQYF.

This clone has at least ten counts. The V and J genes are TRBV18 and TRBJ2-1; D is uncertain. Per germline, CDR1 KGHSH and CDR2 LQKENI. V lost 5 bases, J lost 5 bases, and 16 bases lay in between. The CDR3 has 15 residues. CDR3: CASSVSSLGHNEQFF. DNA of the CDR3: TGTGCCAGCTCAGTATCTAGTTTAGGGCACAATGAGCAGTTCTTC. The entire variable domain, with the rest obtained from reference TRBV18 and TRBJ2-1, is as follows: NAGVMQNPRHLVRRRGQEARLRCSPMKGHSHVYWYRQLPEEGLKFMVYLQKENIIDESGMPKERFSAEFPKEGPSILRIQQVVRGDSAAYFCASSVSSLGHNEQFFGPGTRLTVL.

This clone was detected only a few times. The chain joins TRBV7-9 to TRBJ2-3; TRBD2 matches 8 bases. CDR3 length: 14 residues. The germline CDR1 and CDR2 sequences are SEHNR and FQNEAQ (reference sequence). Trimming cost V 2 bases and J 5 bases; bases outside gene matches: 3. Here the CDR3 DNA reads TGTGCCAGCAGCTTATCGGCGGGAGGAGATACGCAGTATTTT. Protein sequence: CASSLSAGGDTQYF. Full variable domain (remainder filled in from reference TRBV7-9 and TRBJ2-3): DTGVSQNPRHKITKRGQNVTFRCDPISEHNRLYWYRQTLGQGPEFLTYFQNEAQLEKSRLLSDRFSAERPKGSFSTLEIQRTEQGDSAMYLCASSLSAGGDTQYFGPGTRLTVL.

The chain links TRBV27 to TRBJ1-2, with D hard to call. The CDR3 spans 14 residues. V was trimmed by 6 bases and J by 1 base, leaving 12 bases between them. CDR1 is MNHEY and CDR2 is SMNVEV in the germline V gene (reference sequence). CDR3 sequence (DNA): TGTGCCAGCAGCCGGTCGAATTATAACTATGGCTACACCTTC. Its translation is CASSRSNYNYGYTF.

The chain recombines TRBV4-1 with TRBJ2-6; 9 bases map to TRBD2. The germline gives CDR1 MGHRA, CDR2 YSYEKL. The CDR3 length is 19 residues. J was trimmed by 4 bases and V by 0 bases; bases with no gene match: 10. The CDR3 nucleotides are TGCGCCAGCAGCCAAGAAGGTCTAGCGGGACGGTTGGGGGCCAACGTCCTGACTTTC. Translating it yields CASSQEGLAGRLGANVLTF.

This clone was detected many times. This chain uses TRBV7-9 with TRBJ2-1; the match to TRBD2 covers 13 bases. The germline gives CDR1 SEHNR, CDR2 FQNEAQ (reference sequence). V lost 6 bases to trimming and J lost 4 bases; unmatched junction nucleotides: 6. This CDR3 contains 16 residues. The CDR3 nucleotides are TGTGCCAGCAGTCACCCGGGACTAGCGGGGTACAATGAGCAGTTCTTC. Protein product: CASSHPGLAGYNEQFF.

Worth noting for this clone: Other DNA sequences from this sample encode an identical CDR3 as well. The chain uses TRBV5-1 and TRBJ2-1, with 10 positions matching TRBD2. Losses at the gene ends were 4 bases for V and 4 bases for J; bases not matched to a gene: 5. CDR1 is SGHRS, CDR2 YFSETQ, per germline. This CDR3 comprises 15 residues. CDR3 in amino acids: CASSTSSGSYNEQFF. The CDR3 bases are TGCGCCAGCAGCACCTCTAGCGGGAGTTACAATGAGCAGTTCTTC.

As concerns this clone: Relative to the germline gene, one junction end is altered; a read error may explain this. This chain uses TRBV27 with TRBJ1-1, with D perhaps matching TRBD1 (6 bases). This CDR3 is 12 amino acids long. Germline V gene data show CDR1 as MNHEY and CDR2 as SMNVEV (reference sequence). DNA of the CDR3: TGTGCCAGCAGTACAACAGGGACTGAGGCTTTCTTT. Translation: CASSTTGTEAFF.

For this clone: At the DNA level, this CDR3 is encoded by other sequences in the same sample as well. The V and J genes are TRBV19 and TRBJ1-5, with TRBD1 matching 7 bases. From germline, CDR1 is LNHDA and CDR2 SQIVND (reference sequence). With V trimmed by 5 bases and J by 5 bases, 3 bases remained unmatched. The CDR3 spans 13 residues. The DNA of the CDR3 is TGTGCCAGTAGTGGGACAGAGGATCAGCCCCAGCATTTT. It encodes CASSGTEDQPQHF.

Note on this clone: This CDR3 is also generated by other DNA sequences in the sample. V gene TRBV2 combines with J gene TRBJ1-2; 10 positions match TRBD1. Germline V gives CDR1 SNHLY, CDR2 FYNNEI. This CDR3 contains 14 residues. Trimming removed 4 bases from V and 2 bases from J; junction bases left unmatched: 1. CDR3 protein: CASSGGQGNYGYTF. The CDR3 nucleotides read TGTGCCAGCAGTGGGGGACAGGGGAACTATGGCTACACCTTC.

J is TRBJ2-7 and V is TRBV29-1, with D tentatively TRBD1 or TRBD2 (5 bases each). V shed 7 bases and J shed 7 bases, with 17 bases lying between them. This CDR3 contains 12 residues. CDR1 is SQVTM, CDR2 ANQGSEA, per germline. CDR3 amino acids: CSARGEGREQYF. Written as DNA, the CDR3 is TGCAGCGCCCGCGGCGAGGGGCGAGAGCAGTACTTC.

This CDR3 reads CASSRPGNPTNEKLFF. The CDR3 nucleotides read TGTGCCAGCAGCCGGCCGGGAAACCCAACTAATGAAAAACTGTTTTTT. This chain joins TRBV7-8 and TRBJ1-4; D uncertain. From germline, CDR1 is SGHVS and CDR2 FQNEAQ. The CDR3 is 16 amino acids. Trimming removed 5 bases at V and 0 bases at J, with 13 bases between.

The chain carries TRBV5-6 and TRBJ1-2, with D unclear. Germline V gives CDR1 SGHDT, CDR2 YYEEEE. This CDR3 is built from 15 residues. The ends were cut back, 2 bases at V and 10 bases at J, with 21 bases in the middle. CDR3: CASSLRGGSTSPYTF. The CDR3 coding sequence is TGTGCCAGCAGCTTAAGAGGAGGGAGCACATCCCCCTACACCTTC.

This sequence joins TRBV6-5 and TRBJ1-1, with unresolved D. Trimming took off 4 bases at V and 12 bases at J, with 24 bases between the two ends. This CDR3 spans 15 amino acids. CDR1 and CDR2 from the germline V gene are MNHEY and SVGAGI. This chain's CDR3 is CASSSHAADLEETFF. The CDR3 DNA reads as TGTGCCAGCAGTTCTCATGCCGCGGACCTAGAGGAAACTTTCTTT.

This clone was counted a single time. The chain has TRBV27 and TRBJ1-2; maybe TRBD1 (6 bases). Per the germline V gene, CDR1 is MNHEY and CDR2 is SMNVEV (reference sequence). The CDR3 is made up of 16 amino acids. V was pared by 6 bases and J by 5 bases, with 22 bases between. DNA of the CDR3: TGTGCCAGCAGATCCTTTCTCCAACAGGGTAGTTATGGCTACACCTTC. It yields the protein CASRSFLQQGSYGYTF.

Points on this clone: Distinct nucleotide sequences in the sample also encode this CDR3. Written as DNA, the CDR3 is TGCGCCAGCAGCTTGTCGGGAGAGAACACCGGGGAGCTGTTTTTT. It yields the protein CASSLSGENTGELFF. This chain joins TRBV5-1 and TRBJ2-2; possible D gene TRBD2, 6 bases. Germline V CDR1 and CDR2: SGHRS, YFSETQ. The CDR3 runs to 15 residues. Trimming removed 1 base at V and 1 base at J, with 8 bases between.

DNA of the CDR3: TGTGCCTGGAAATCGGCAGGGACCCCTGAAGCTTTCTTT. This encodes CAWKSAGTPEAFF. V gene TRBV30 combines with J gene TRBJ1-1; possible D gene TRBD1, 5 bases. In germline, CDR1 is GTSNPN, CDR2 SVGIG (reference sequence). The V gene lost 4 bases and the J gene lost 6 bases, with 15 bases spanning the gap. The CDR3 covers 13 residues.

The V gene is TRBV30, the J gene TRBJ1-6; TRBD1 might be the D (5 bases). The CDR3 runs to 13 residues. Looked up from germline, CDR1 is GTSNPN and CDR2 is SVGIG (reference sequence). Deletions cut 2 bases from V and 10 bases from J, with 12 bases between. The CDR3 spells CAWSSRTNSPLHF. DNA of the CDR3: TGTGCCTGGAGTTCCAGGACAAACTCACCCCTCCACTTT.

This clone was picked up one time. J is TRBJ2-3 and V is TRBV5-1; 8 nucleotides agree with TRBD1. CDR3 size: 17 residues. CDR1 is SGHRS, CDR2 YFSETQ, per germline. J lost 0 bases, V lost 1 base, and 7 bases had no gene match. In DNA, the CDR3 is TGCGCCAGCAGCTTGCCACTTTACAGGGGGAGCACAGATACGCAGTATTTT. This gives the protein CASSLPLYRGSTDTQYF.

This chain links TRBV11-2 with TRBJ2-2, with D possibly being TRBD2 (6 bases). Deletions cut 5 bases from V and 3 bases from J, with 16 bases between. There are 16 residues in the CDR3. The germline V gene has CDR1 SGHAT and CDR2 FQNNGV. CDR3 sequence reads: CASSPLGGMDTGELFF. The CDR3 DNA follows: TGTGCCAGCAGCCCACTGGGCGGGATGGACACCGGGGAGCTGTTTTTT.